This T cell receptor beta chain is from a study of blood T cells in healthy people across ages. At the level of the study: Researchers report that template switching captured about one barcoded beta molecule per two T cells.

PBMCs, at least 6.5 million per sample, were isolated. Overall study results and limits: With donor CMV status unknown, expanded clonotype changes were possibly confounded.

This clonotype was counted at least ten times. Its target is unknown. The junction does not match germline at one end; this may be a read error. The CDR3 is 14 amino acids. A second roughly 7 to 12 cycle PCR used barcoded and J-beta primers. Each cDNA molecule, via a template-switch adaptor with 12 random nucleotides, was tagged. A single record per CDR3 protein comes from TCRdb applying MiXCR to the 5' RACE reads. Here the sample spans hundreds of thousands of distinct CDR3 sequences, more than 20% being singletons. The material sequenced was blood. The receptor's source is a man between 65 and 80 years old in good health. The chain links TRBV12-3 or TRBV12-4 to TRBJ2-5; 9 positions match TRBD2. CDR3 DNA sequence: TGCGCCAGCAGCCCCGGACTAGCGAGAGAGACCCAGTACTTC. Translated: CASSPGLARETQYF.